A single sample is the source of the 6 T cell receptor beta chains below, sequenced in a study of blood T cell repertoires in COVID-19. TCRdb's table, derived via immunoSEQ multiplex PCR, lists solely in-frame clones and lacks some. The table lists roughly 54,000 clones, less than 90% of them singletons. What was sequenced was peripheral blood. Receptor source: a man aged 50-60 years with acute or convalescent COVID-19.

V and J are TRBV2 and TRBJ1-3; unclear D gene. The V end was cut by 7 bases, the J end by 3 bases, with 16 bases between. Germline V gene sequence: CDR1 SNHLY, CDR2 FYNNEI. The CDR3 runs to 15 residues. CDR3 loop: CASIVQRADGNTIYF. CDR3 nucleotides: TGTGCCAGCATTGTGCAGAGGGCGGATGGAAACACCATATATTTT.

The chain couples TRBV10-3 to TRBJ1-4, with 9 bases aligning to TRBD1. The V gene's germline CDR1 is ENHRY and CDR2 SYGVKD. V shed 4 bases, J shed 6 bases, and the junction held 0 bases outside the gene matches. The CDR3 is made up of 13 amino acids. For the CDR3, the DNA is TGTGCCATCAGTGGACAGGGGGATGAAAAACTGTTTTTT. Translated: CAISGQGDEKLFF.

This clone has at least ten counts. The CDR3 bases are TGTGCCACCAGTGACTTGGACAGGGACACCGGGGAGCTGTTTTTT. Its translation: CATSDLDRDTGELFF. The rearrangement joins TRBV24-1 to TRBJ2-2, with 8 bases matching TRBD1. Germline CDR1 and CDR2: KGHDR and SFDVKD. V was clipped by 4 bases and J by 3 bases; unmatched bases: 3. This CDR3 is 15 amino acids long.

This clone was seen a handful of times. This sequence joins TRBV9 and TRBJ1-2; D call uncertain. Germline CDR1 SGDLS, CDR2 YYNGEE. Trimming stripped 0 bases from V and 3 bases from J, with 15 bases between. The length of the CDR3 is 16 residues. The CDR3 is CASSVGSEPDHYGYTF. DNA for the CDR3: TGTGCCAGCAGCGTAGGATCGGAGCCGGATCACTATGGCTACACCTTC.

The chain uses TRBV6-5 and TRBJ1-5; TRBD1 might be the D (6 bases). There are 15 residues in the CDR3. Trimming took 10 bases from V and 0 from J, leaving 16 bases between them. Germline values: CDR1 MNHEY, CDR2 SVGAGI. CDR3 loop: CATSRQAYSNQPQHF. The CDR3 bases are TGTGCCACCTCCCGACAGGCTTATAGCAATCAGCCCCAGCATTTT.

This clone has a handful of counts. The chain links TRBV9 to TRBJ1-4; D is possibly TRBD1 (6 bases). Germline V gene data show CDR1 as SGDLS and CDR2 as YYNGEE. This CDR3 comprises 15 residues. Deletions cut 3 bases from V and 7 bases from J, with 16 bases between. In DNA form, the CDR3 reads TGTGCCAGCAGCGGGAGTGGGGGCAGCGGTGAAAAACTGTTTTTT. Protein sequence: CASSGSGGSGEKLFF.